This T cell receptor (beta chain) was recovered during a study of tumor-infiltrating lymphocytes in primary liver carcinoma. CDR1 and CDR2 (germline): ENHRY, SYGVKD. V lost 11 bases and J lost 0, with 20 bases in between. The CDR3 contains 15 residues. This clonotype was observed a single time. With a much larger clone just one base away, this may be a read error. The input was approximately 500 ng total RNA; TCR beta cDNA was made from it with a constant-region primer. Construction of TCR beta libraries relied on three successive nested multiplex PCR rounds employing slightly modified ARM-PCR. Forward primers for TRBV1-TRBV30 and a C-beta reverse primer served the first two PCR rounds, at around 9 cycles each. A single record per CDR3 protein comes from TCRdb applying MiXCR to the multiplex PCR reads. The sample has almost 200,000 distinct CDR3 sequences; approximately 64% are singletons. Unsorted whole blood supplied the blood RNA, and germline DNA was isolated too.

The sequencing sample was made of peripheral blood. The sequence came from a woman aged 55-75 years with primary liver carcinoma and hepatitis B virus infection. This rearrangement joins TRBV10-3 to TRBJ2-7; possibly TRBD2 for D (6 bases). The CDR3 nucleotides read TGTGCCTTCATCACCCAGACCGGGAGCTCCTACGAGCAGTACTTC. It encodes CAFITQTGSSYEQYF.